These T cell receptor beta chains were read from a single sample in a study of OX40 agonist ivuxolimab in advanced cancers. TCRdb keeps only in-frame clones here, not all; method: immunoSEQ multiplex PCR. This repertoire shows about 47,000 clones, around nine tenths found once; its top ten account for under 10%. The input for sequencing was CD4+ or CD8+ T cells sorted from blood, taken in a trial of the OX40 agonist ivuxolimab. The receptors originated from an adult with an advanced solid tumor such as melanoma, head and neck, liver or kidney cancer. Both conserved end residues are part of each CDR3. The order of the fields is J gene, clone size, V gene, D gene, CDR3 protein, CDR3 DNA. D genes are given only for firm matches. Clone size appears in some rows only: once, few, many, or a class for an expanded clone.

j_call: TRBJ1-5
clone_size: .
v_call: TRBV30
d_call: .
cdr3_aa: CAWNLGGQPQHF
cdr3_nt: TGTGCCTGGAATTTGGGGGGCCAGCCCCAGCATTTT

j_call: TRBJ2-7
clone_size: .
v_call: TRBV5-1
d_call: TRBD2
cdr3_aa: CASSGTSGTYYEQYF
cdr3_nt: TGCGCCAGCAGCGGGACTAGCGGGACTTACTACGAGCAGTACTTC

j_call: TRBJ2-1
clone_size: .
v_call: TRBV7-9
d_call: .
cdr3_aa: CASSLASSSVEQFF
cdr3_nt: TGTGCCAGCAGCTTAGCGTCGTCTAGCGTGGAGCAGTTCTTC

j_call: TRBJ2-2
clone_size: few
v_call: TRBV5-1
d_call: TRBD2
cdr3_aa: CASSLGPGGTGELFF
cdr3_nt: TGCGCCAGCAGCTTGGGGCCGGGGGGTACCGGGGAGCTGTTTTTT

j_call: TRBJ2-7
clone_size: .
v_call: TRBV6-1
d_call: .
cdr3_aa: CASIFRDNLYEQYF
cdr3_nt: TGTGCCAGCATTTTCCGGGACAATCTCTACGAGCAGTACTTC

j_call: TRBJ1-5
clone_size: .
v_call: TRBV7-9
d_call: .
cdr3_aa: CASSLRGNSNQPQHF
cdr3_nt: TGTGCCAGCAGTCTCAGGGGAAATAGCAATCAGCCCCAGCATTTT

j_call: TRBJ2-4
clone_size: .
v_call: TRBV21-1
d_call: .
cdr3_aa: CVKQGGAQELKNIQYF
cdr3_nt: TGTGTCAAACAGGGGGGGGCTCAGGAGTTAAAAAACATTCAGTACTTC

j_call: TRBJ1-5
clone_size: once
v_call: TRBV29-1
d_call: .
cdr3_aa: CSVGDQPQHF
cdr3_nt: TGCAGCGTTGGCGATCAGCCCCAGCATTTT

j_call: TRBJ2-2
clone_size: .
v_call: TRBV7-2
d_call: TRBD1
cdr3_aa: CASRGTGGRTGELFF
cdr3_nt: TGTGCCAGCAGGGGGACAGGGGGCAGGACCGGGGAGCTGTTTTTT

j_call: TRBJ1-5
clone_size: .
v_call: TRBV2
d_call: .
cdr3_aa: CASSDSRGNQPQHF
cdr3_nt: TGTGCCAGCAGTGATTCTCGAGGGAATCAGCCCCAGCATTTT

j_call: TRBJ2-2
clone_size: .
v_call: TRBV15
d_call: TRBD2
cdr3_aa: CATSGRLAGGAGELFF
cdr3_nt: TGTGCCACCAGCGGCCGACTAGCGGGAGGGGCCGGGGAGCTGTTTTTT

j_call: TRBJ1-3
clone_size: few
v_call: TRBV6-5
d_call: TRBD1
cdr3_aa: CASSYTGQAAGNTIYF
cdr3_nt: TGTGCCAGCAGTTACACGGGACAGGCTGCTGGAAACACCATATATTTT

j_call: TRBJ1-4
clone_size: .
v_call: TRBV2
d_call: .
cdr3_aa: CASNYKGRAEKLFF
cdr3_nt: TGTGCCAGCAACTATAAAGGCAGGGCAGAAAAACTGTTTTTT

j_call: TRBJ2-1
clone_size: .
v_call: TRBV9
d_call: .
cdr3_aa: CASSVSGGNTYNEQFF
cdr3_nt: TGTGCCAGCAGCGTATCCGGCGGGAACACCTACAATGAGCAGTTCTTC

j_call: TRBJ1-4
clone_size: .
v_call: TRBV2
d_call: .
cdr3_aa: CASSDFTNEKLFF
cdr3_nt: TGTGCCAGCAGTGACTTCACTAATGAAAAACTGTTTTTT

j_call: TRBJ2-5
clone_size: .
v_call: TRBV7-3
d_call: .
cdr3_aa: CASSLQGQETQYF
cdr3_nt: TGTGCCAGCAGCTTACAGGGCCAAGAGACCCAGTACTTC

j_call: TRBJ2-1
clone_size: .
v_call: TRBV5-1
d_call: TRBD1
cdr3_aa: CASATGGSYNEQFF
cdr3_nt: TGCGCCAGCGCGACAGGGGGCTCCTACAATGAGCAGTTCTTC

j_call: TRBJ2-3
clone_size: .
v_call: TRBV5-1
d_call: .
cdr3_aa: CASSLAVGADTQYF
cdr3_nt: TGCGCCAGCAGCTTGGCGGTGGGCGCAGATACGCAGTATTTT

j_call: TRBJ1-6
clone_size: .
v_call: TRBV10-1
d_call: .
cdr3_aa: CASSETRPGRNNSPLHF
cdr3_nt: TGCGCCAGCAGTGAGACGCGTCCGGGACGGAATAATTCACCCCTCCACTTT

j_call: TRBJ2-2
clone_size: .
v_call: TRBV6-1
d_call: .
cdr3_aa: CASRFPNTGELFF
cdr3_nt: TGTGCCAGCAGGTTTCCGAACACCGGGGAGCTGTTTTTT

j_call: TRBJ1-4
clone_size: .
v_call: TRBV10-3
d_call: .
cdr3_aa: CAISDPGLPNEKLFF
cdr3_nt: TGTGCCATCAGTGACCCGGGACTCCCTAATGAAAAACTGTTTTTT

j_call: TRBJ2-1
clone_size: .
v_call: TRBV19
d_call: .
cdr3_aa: CASSRIPGHANEQFF
cdr3_nt: TGTGCCAGTAGCAGAATACCCGGACACGCGAATGAGCAGTTCTTC

j_call: TRBJ2-2
clone_size: few
v_call: TRBV29-1
d_call: TRBD1
cdr3_aa: CSAIRDRVAGELFF
cdr3_nt: TGCAGCGCTATCCGGGACAGGGTGGCCGGGGAGCTGTTTTTT

j_call: TRBJ1-2
clone_size: .
v_call: TRBV29-1
d_call: .
cdr3_aa: CSVELVRGTGVGYTF
cdr3_nt: TGCAGCGTTGAACTTGTGAGGGGGACTGGAGTTGGCTACACCTTC

j_call: TRBJ2-2
clone_size: .
v_call: TRBV4-1
d_call: .
cdr3_aa: CASSHLGSGRNTGELFF
cdr3_nt: TGCGCCAGCAGCCATCTAGGGAGCGGCAGGAACACCGGGGAGCTGTTTTTT

j_call: TRBJ2-7
clone_size: once
v_call: TRBV5-6
d_call: .
cdr3_aa: CASSRVSSYEQYF
cdr3_nt: TGTGCCAGCTCTCGCGTTAGCTCCTACGAGCAGTACTTC

j_call: TRBJ1-5
clone_size: once
v_call: TRBV6-6
d_call: TRBD1
cdr3_aa: CASRLRDRGAQPQHF
cdr3_nt: TGTGCCAGCAGGCTCAGGGACAGGGGGGCTCAGCCCCAGCATTTT

j_call: TRBJ1-5
clone_size: once
v_call: TRBV7-9
d_call: TRBD1
cdr3_aa: CASSLTGTGNQPQHF
cdr3_nt: TGTGCCAGCAGCTTAACTGGGACAGGCAATCAGCCCCAGCATTTT

j_call: TRBJ1-3
clone_size: .
v_call: TRBV13
d_call: .
cdr3_aa: CASSAGHISGNTIYF
cdr3_nt: TGTGCCAGCAGCGCGGGACATATCTCTGGAAACACCATATATTTT

j_call: TRBJ2-2
clone_size: .
v_call: TRBV9
d_call: .
cdr3_aa: CASSPRSTGELFF
cdr3_nt: TGTGCCAGCAGCCCGAGAAGCACCGGGGAGCTGTTTTTT

j_call: TRBJ1-1
clone_size: .
v_call: TRBV7-3
d_call: .
cdr3_aa: CASSQSTGNTEAFF
cdr3_nt: TGTGCCAGCAGCCAGTCCACAGGGAACACTGAAGCTTTCTTT

j_call: TRBJ2-5
clone_size: .
v_call: TRBV6-5
d_call: .
cdr3_aa: CASSTGGSLETQYF
cdr3_nt: TGTGCCAGCAGCACCGGGGGTAGCTTAGAGACCCAGTACTTC

j_call: TRBJ2-7
clone_size: .
v_call: TRBV28
d_call: TRBD1
cdr3_aa: CASSSTGVRSYEQYF
cdr3_nt: TGTGCCAGCAGTTCAACAGGGGTGCGTTCCTACGAGCAGTACTTC

j_call: TRBJ2-3
clone_size: .
v_call: TRBV28
d_call: TRBD2
cdr3_aa: CASSLHRTSGGSTDTQYF
cdr3_nt: TGTGCCAGCAGTTTACACCGGACTAGCGGAGGAAGCACAGATACGCAGTATTTT

j_call: TRBJ2-6
clone_size: once
v_call: TRBV6-5
d_call: .
cdr3_aa: CASTPSGANVLTF
cdr3_nt: TGTGCCAGCACACCCTCTGGGGCCAACGTCCTGACTTTC

j_call: TRBJ2-1
clone_size: .
v_call: TRBV5-1
d_call: TRBD2
cdr3_aa: CASSLAGGYYNEQFF
cdr3_nt: TGCGCCAGCAGCCTAGCGGGAGGGTATTACAATGAGCAGTTCTTC

j_call: TRBJ1-6
clone_size: .
v_call: TRBV7-2
d_call: TRBD1
cdr3_aa: CASSFFGTDISPLHF
cdr3_nt: TGTGCCAGCAGCTTTTTCGGGACAGATATTTCACCCCTCCACTTT

j_call: TRBJ2-7
clone_size: .
v_call: TRBV5-8
d_call: TRBD1
cdr3_aa: CASSRRDRVSEQYF
cdr3_nt: TGTGCCAGCAGCCGCCGGGACAGGGTAAGCGAGCAGTACTTC

j_call: TRBJ2-3
clone_size: .
v_call: TRBV5-1
d_call: TRBD2
cdr3_aa: CASSLRTSGSTDTQYF
cdr3_nt: TGCGCCAGCAGCTTGAGAACTAGCGGGAGCACAGATACGCAGTATTTT

j_call: TRBJ1-5
clone_size: .
v_call: TRBV30
d_call: .
cdr3_aa: CAWNGGSNQPQHF
cdr3_nt: TGTGCCTGGAACGGGGGGTCCAATCAGCCCCAGCATTTT

j_call: TRBJ2-2
clone_size: .
v_call: TRBV29-1
d_call: TRBD2
cdr3_aa: CSGTRNTGELFF
cdr3_nt: TGCAGCGGGACTAGAAACACCGGGGAGCTGTTTTTT

j_call: TRBJ2-1
clone_size: .
v_call: TRBV19
d_call: TRBD2
cdr3_aa: CASSPRGAGGKNEQFF
cdr3_nt: TGTGCCAGTAGTCCAAGGGGAGCGGGAGGAAAGAATGAGCAGTTCTTC

j_call: TRBJ2-3
clone_size: once
v_call: TRBV5-4
d_call: .
cdr3_aa: CASSLATGTWAPDTQYF
cdr3_nt: TGTGCCAGCAGCTTGGCCACCGGGACCTGGGCCCCAGATACGCAGTATTTT

j_call: TRBJ1-4
clone_size: .
v_call: TRBV6-6
d_call: TRBD1
cdr3_aa: CASRTGQGGEKLFF
cdr3_nt: TGTGCCAGCAGGACCGGACAGGGTGGGGAAAAACTGTTTTTT

j_call: TRBJ2-7
clone_size: .
v_call: TRBV7-2
d_call: .
cdr3_aa: CASSLRYEQYF
cdr3_nt: TGTGCCAGCAGCTTGAGATACGAGCAGTACTTC

j_call: TRBJ1-2
clone_size: .
v_call: TRBV18
d_call: TRBD1
cdr3_aa: CASSHDRVYGYTF
cdr3_nt: TGTGCCAGCTCACATGACAGGGTCTATGGCTACACCTTC

j_call: TRBJ2-7
clone_size: .
v_call: TRBV18
d_call: .
cdr3_aa: CASSPPNQNPNEQYF
cdr3_nt: TGTGCCAGCTCACCACCGAACCAGAACCCCAACGAGCAGTACTTC

j_call: TRBJ1-2
clone_size: .
v_call: TRBV30
d_call: TRBD1
cdr3_aa: CAWSRSGTGGYTF
cdr3_nt: TGTGCCTGGAGTAGATCCGGGACAGGTGGCTACACCTTC

j_call: TRBJ2-7
clone_size: .
v_call: TRBV10-3
d_call: .
cdr3_aa: CAIVQGPSYEQYF
cdr3_nt: TGTGCCATCGTCCAGGGGCCATCCTACGAGCAGTACTTC

j_call: TRBJ2-3
clone_size: .
v_call: TRBV4-3
d_call: .
cdr3_aa: CASSQGDIYTDTQYF
cdr3_nt: TGCGCCAGCAGCCAAGGAGACATTTACACAGATACGCAGTATTTT

j_call: TRBJ1-1
clone_size: .
v_call: TRBV7-2
d_call: .
cdr3_aa: CASSFRVGVNTEAFF
cdr3_nt: TGTGCCAGCAGCTTCCGGGTAGGTGTGAACACTGAAGCTTTCTTT

j_call: TRBJ2-3
clone_size: .
v_call: TRBV5-4
d_call: .
cdr3_aa: CASSGATRGPDTQYF
cdr3_nt: TGTGCCAGCAGCGGGGCAACCCGAGGCCCAGATACGCAGTATTTT

j_call: TRBJ2-3
clone_size: once
v_call: TRBV30
d_call: TRBD2
cdr3_aa: CAREGGGTQYF
cdr3_nt: TGTGCCCGGGAGGGTGGGGGGACGCAGTATTTT